The rows below give T cell receptor beta chains drawn from one sample of a study of blood T cell repertoires in COVID-19. Clones were read by immunoSEQ multiplex PCR, and TCRdb kept only the in-frame ones, dropping some. The sample shows about 170,000 clones, 84% of them seen only once. Sequenced input: peripheral blood. These receptors all stem from a woman in her 70s with COVID-19, enrolled during active disease. CDR3s include the opening cysteine and the closing phenylalanine or tryptophan. Each record gives: clone size, J gene, D gene, V gene, CDR3 DNA, CDR3 protein. The D gene is left open where the match is weak. Size is omitted from some rows. Given values are once, few, many or a class for expanded clones.

>.|TRBJ1-1|TRBD1|TRBV19
TGTGCCAGTCTAACTACAGGGGGCTGGACTGAAGCTTTCTTT
CASLTTGGWTEAFF
>.|TRBJ1-1|TRBD1|TRBV10-3
TGTGCCATCAGTGAGTCCCCGGGACAGGGGATTCGGGCATCGAACACTGAAGCTTTCTTT
CAISESPGQGIRASNTEAFF
>.|TRBJ2-4|.|TRBV7-2
TGTGCCAGCAGCTTAGTGCGGGACATTCAGTACTTC
CASSLVRDIQYF
>once|TRBJ1-6|.|TRBV7-3
TGTGCCAGCAGCTTAGGTACAAAGAATTCACCCCTCCACTTT
CASSLGTKNSPLHF
>.|TRBJ2-1|TRBD2|TRBV5-1
TGCGCCAGCAGCTTGGCTCTAGCGGGGGACAATGAGCAGTTCTTC
CASSLALAGDNEQFF
>.|TRBJ1-1|TRBD1|TRBV6-1
TGTGCCAGCAGTGAGACTCAGGGGGCGGGTGAAGCTTTCTTT
CASSETQGAGEAFF
>.|TRBJ2-1|TRBD2|TRBV10-3
TGTGCCATCACCCGAATAGCGGGGGGGGAGAATGAGCAGTTCTTC
CAITRIAGGENEQFF
>.|TRBJ1-1|.|TRBV7-3
TGTGCCAGCAGCCCGCGGGGCGAGGGCACTGAAGCTTTCTTT
CASSPRGEGTEAFF
>.|TRBJ1-5|TRBD1|TRBV19
TGTGCCAGTAGTCCAGGGGACAGTTATAGCAATCAGCCCCAGCATTTT
CASSPGDSYSNQPQHF
>.|TRBJ1-4|.|TRBV18
TGTGCCAGCTCACCAAGTCGACAGGAAAAACTGTTTTTT
CASSPSRQEKLFF
>.|TRBJ2-1|.|TRBV18
TGTGCCAGCTCACCTTTGGCGCGAATGGTTCAGGTTTCGGTGAATGAGCAGTTCTTC
CASSPLARMVQVSVNEQFF
>.|TRBJ2-2|.|TRBV27
TGTGCCAGCAGTTTCGACCCAAAGAGGGGGTACACCGGGGAGCTGTTTTTT
CASSFDPKRGYTGELFF
>few|TRBJ2-1|.|TRBV6-6
TGTGCCAGCACCCATGTTTTTCAGGAATCCAATGAGCAGTTCTTC
CASTHVFQESNEQFF
>.|TRBJ2-1|.|TRBV7-8
TGTGCCAGCAGTTTCAAGCTGGGACTCAGCCTTTACAATGAGCAGTTCTTC
CASSFKLGLSLYNEQFF
>.|TRBJ1-1|TRBD1|TRBV19
TGTGCCAGTAGCAGGGACAGGGACACTGAAGCTTTCTTT
CASSRDRDTEAFF
>.|TRBJ2-7|.|TRBV12-1
TGTGCCAGCAGCTCCCCGGGGACTAGCGGGAGTGTGGACGAGCAGTACTTC
CASSSPGTSGSVDEQYF